This T cell receptor beta chain came from a study of blood T cell repertoires in COVID-19. Looking at the study overall: Both acute and convalescent COVID-19 samples were obtained from the United States, Italy and Spain. Sources were T cells, B-cell-depleted T cells, or PBMCs; the material itself was cDNA or gDNA.

This clone was observed a few times. V lost 3 bases to trimming and J lost 0 bases, with 14 bases between them. Germline lookup yields CDR1 SEHNR and CDR2 FQNEAQ (reference sequence). This CDR3 is built from 17 residues. Authors' data handling: The authors estimated nucleated cell counts from reference gene primer amplification. TCRdb keeps only in-frame clones here, not all; method: immunoSEQ multiplex PCR. The V and J calls and clone size come from that table; D and trimming were worked out from the DNA. The sample lists over 85,000 clones; about 90% were seen once. The J gene is TRBJ2-2, the V gene TRBV7-9, with D possibly being TRBD1 (5 bases). The sequenced sample was peripheral blood. This receptor was obtained from an older woman with acute or convalescent COVID-19. CDR3 residues: CASSFKTGQPNTGELFF. CDR3 DNA sequence: TGTGCCAGCAGCTTCAAGACCGGACAACCGAACACCGGGGAGCTGTTTTTT.